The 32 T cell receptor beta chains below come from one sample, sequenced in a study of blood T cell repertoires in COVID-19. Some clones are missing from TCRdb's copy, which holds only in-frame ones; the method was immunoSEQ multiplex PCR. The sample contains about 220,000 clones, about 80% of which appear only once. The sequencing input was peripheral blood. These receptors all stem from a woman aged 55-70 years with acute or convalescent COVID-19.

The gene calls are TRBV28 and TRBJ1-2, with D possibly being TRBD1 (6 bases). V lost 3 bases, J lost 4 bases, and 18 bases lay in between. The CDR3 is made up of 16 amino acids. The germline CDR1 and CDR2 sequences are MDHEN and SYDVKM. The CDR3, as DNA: TGTGCCAGCAGTTTCTATACCCCAGGGGTGAGCTATGGCTACACCTTC. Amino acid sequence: CASSFYTPGVSYGYTF.

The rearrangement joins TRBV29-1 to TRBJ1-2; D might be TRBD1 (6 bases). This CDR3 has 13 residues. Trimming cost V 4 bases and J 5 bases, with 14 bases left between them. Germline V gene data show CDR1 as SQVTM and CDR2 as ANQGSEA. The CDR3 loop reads CSVADTQGYGYTF. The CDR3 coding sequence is TGCAGCGTTGCTGACACCCAGGGGTATGGCTACACCTTC.

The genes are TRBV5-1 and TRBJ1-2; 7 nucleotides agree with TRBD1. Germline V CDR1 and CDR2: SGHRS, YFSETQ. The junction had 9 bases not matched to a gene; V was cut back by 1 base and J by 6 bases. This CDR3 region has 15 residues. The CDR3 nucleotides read TGCGCCAGCAGCTTGATCCCTGACAGGGTGGATGGCTACACCTTC. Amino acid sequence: CASSLIPDRVDGYTF.

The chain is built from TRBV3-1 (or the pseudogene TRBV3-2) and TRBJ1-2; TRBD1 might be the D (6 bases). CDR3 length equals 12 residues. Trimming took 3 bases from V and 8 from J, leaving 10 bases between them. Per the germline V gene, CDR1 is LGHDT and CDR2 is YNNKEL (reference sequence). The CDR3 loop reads CASSQTGQGYTF. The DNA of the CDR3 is TGTGCCAGCAGCCAGACAGGACAGGGCTACACCTTC.

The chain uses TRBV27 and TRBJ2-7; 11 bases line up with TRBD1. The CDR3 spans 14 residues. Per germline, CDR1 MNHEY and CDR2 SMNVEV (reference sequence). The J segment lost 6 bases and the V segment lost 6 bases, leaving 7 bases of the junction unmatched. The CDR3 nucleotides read TGTGCCAGCAGCCTAGGGACAGGGGGGATCGAGCAGTACTTC. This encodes CASSLGTGGIEQYF.

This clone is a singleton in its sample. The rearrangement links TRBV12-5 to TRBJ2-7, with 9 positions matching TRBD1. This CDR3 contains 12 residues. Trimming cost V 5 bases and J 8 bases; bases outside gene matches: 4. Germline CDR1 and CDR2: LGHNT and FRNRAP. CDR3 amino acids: CASGPDRGQQYF. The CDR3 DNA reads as TGTGCTAGTGGTCCGGACAGGGGACAGCAGTACTTC. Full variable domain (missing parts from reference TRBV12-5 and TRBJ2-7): DARVTQTPRHKVTEMGQEVTMRCQPILGHNTVFWYRQTMMQGLELLAYFRNRAPLDDSGMPKDRFSAEMPDATLATLKIQPSEPRDSAVYFCASGPDRGQQYFGPGTRLTVT.

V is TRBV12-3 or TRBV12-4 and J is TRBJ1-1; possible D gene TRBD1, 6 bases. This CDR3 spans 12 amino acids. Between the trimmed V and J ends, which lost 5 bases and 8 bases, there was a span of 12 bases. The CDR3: CASSIKDREAFF. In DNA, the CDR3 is TGTGCCAGCAGTATCAAGGACAGAGAAGCTTTCTTT.

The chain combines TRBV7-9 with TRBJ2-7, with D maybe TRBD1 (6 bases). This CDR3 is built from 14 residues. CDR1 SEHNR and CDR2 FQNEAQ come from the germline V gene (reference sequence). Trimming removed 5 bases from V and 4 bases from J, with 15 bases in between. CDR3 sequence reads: CASSRDTKKYEQYF. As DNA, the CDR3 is TGTGCCAGCAGCCGGGACACCAAAAAATACGAGCAGTACTTC.

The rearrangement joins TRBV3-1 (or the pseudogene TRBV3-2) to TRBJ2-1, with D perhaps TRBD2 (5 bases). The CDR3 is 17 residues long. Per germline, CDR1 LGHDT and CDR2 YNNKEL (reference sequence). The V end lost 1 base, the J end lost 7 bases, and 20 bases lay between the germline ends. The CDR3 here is CASSQVNSYSEGNEQFF. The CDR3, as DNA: TGTGCCAGCAGCCAAGTAAACAGTTACTCAGAGGGAAATGAGCAGTTCTTC.

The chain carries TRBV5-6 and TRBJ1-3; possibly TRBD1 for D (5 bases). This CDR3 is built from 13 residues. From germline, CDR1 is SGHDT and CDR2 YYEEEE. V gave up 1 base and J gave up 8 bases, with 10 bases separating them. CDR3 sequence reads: CASSLLGVDTIYF. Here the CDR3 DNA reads TGTGCCAGCAGCTTGTTAGGGGTGGACACCATATATTTT.

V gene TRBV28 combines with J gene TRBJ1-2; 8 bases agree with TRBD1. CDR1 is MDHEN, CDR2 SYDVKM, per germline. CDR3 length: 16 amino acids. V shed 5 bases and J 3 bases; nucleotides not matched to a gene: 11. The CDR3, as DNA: TGTGCCAGCAGTCTCCCGCCGGGGACAGGCGACTATGGCTACACCTTC. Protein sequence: CASSLPPGTGDYGYTF.

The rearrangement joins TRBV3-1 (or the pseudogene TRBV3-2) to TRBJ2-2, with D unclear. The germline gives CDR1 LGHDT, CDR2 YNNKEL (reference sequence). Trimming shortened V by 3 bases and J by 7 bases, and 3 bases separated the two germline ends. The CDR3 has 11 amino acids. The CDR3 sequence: CASSHNGELFF. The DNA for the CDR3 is TGTGCCAGCAGCCATAACGGGGAGCTGTTTTTT.

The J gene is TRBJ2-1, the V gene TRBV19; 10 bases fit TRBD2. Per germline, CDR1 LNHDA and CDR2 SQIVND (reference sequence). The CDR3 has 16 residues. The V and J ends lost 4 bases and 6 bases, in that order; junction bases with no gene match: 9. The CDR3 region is CASSSTSGGARNEQFF. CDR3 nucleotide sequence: TGTGCCAGTAGTAGTACGAGCGGGGGGGCCCGCAATGAGCAGTTCTTC.

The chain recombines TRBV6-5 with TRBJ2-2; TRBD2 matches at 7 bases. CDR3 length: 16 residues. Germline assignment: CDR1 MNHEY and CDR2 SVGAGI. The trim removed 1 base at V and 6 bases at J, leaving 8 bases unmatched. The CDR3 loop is CASSYYRTRLSGELFF. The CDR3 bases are TGTGCCAGCAGTTACTATAGGACTAGGTTGTCCGGGGAGCTGTTTTTT.

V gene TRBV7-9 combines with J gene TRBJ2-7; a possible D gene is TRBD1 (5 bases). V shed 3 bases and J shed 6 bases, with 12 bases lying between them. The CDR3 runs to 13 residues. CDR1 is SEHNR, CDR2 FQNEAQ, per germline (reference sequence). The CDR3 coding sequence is TGTGCCAGCAGCTTTCAGGGCAGTGGCGAGCAGTACTTC. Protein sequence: CASSFQGSGEQYF.

The CDR3, as DNA: TGTGCCAGTAGTAAGGACAGGGGGAGCAATCAGCCCCAGCATTTT. It encodes CASSKDRGSNQPQHF. J is TRBJ1-5 and V is TRBV19; TRBD1 aligns across 10 bases. This CDR3 region has 15 residues. In germline, CDR1 is LNHDA, CDR2 SQIVND (reference sequence). Germline trimming cut 4 bases from V and 1 base from J; bases unmatched to any gene: 1.

For the CDR3, the DNA is TGTGCCAGCAGTCCCGGGACAGGGTATGGCTACACCTTC. Translation gives CASSPGTGYGYTF. The gene calls are TRBV27 and TRBJ1-2; 9 nucleotides agree with TRBD1. Germline V gene data show CDR1 as MNHEY and CDR2 as SMNVEV (reference sequence). The V and J ends lost 5 bases and 5 bases, in that order; junction bases with no gene match: 3. CDR3 length: 13 amino acids.

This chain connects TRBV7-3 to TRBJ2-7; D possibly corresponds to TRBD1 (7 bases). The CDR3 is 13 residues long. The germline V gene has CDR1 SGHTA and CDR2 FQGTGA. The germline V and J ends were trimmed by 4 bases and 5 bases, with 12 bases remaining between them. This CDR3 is CASSSQGGNEQYF. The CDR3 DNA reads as TGTGCCAGCAGCTCCCAGGGGGGAAACGAGCAGTACTTC.

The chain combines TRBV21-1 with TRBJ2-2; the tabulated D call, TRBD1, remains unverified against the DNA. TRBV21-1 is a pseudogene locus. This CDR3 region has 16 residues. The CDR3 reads CASSKWLQVRAGELFF. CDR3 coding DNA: TGTGCCAGCAGCAAATGGTTACAGGTCCGGGCCGGGGAGCTGTTTTTT.

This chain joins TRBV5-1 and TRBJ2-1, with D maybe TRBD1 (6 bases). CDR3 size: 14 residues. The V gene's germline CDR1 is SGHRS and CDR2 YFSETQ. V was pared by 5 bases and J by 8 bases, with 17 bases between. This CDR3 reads CASRVRQVEDEQFF. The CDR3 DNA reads TGCGCCAGCAGGGTAAGACAGGTAGAGGATGAGCAGTTCTTC.

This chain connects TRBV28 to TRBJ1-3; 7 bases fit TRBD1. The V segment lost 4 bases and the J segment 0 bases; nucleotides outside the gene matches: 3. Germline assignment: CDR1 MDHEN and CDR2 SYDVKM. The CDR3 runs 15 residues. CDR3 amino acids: CASSSPGGSGNTIYF. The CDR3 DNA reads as TGTGCCAGCAGTTCGCCAGGGGGCTCTGGAAACACCATATATTTT.

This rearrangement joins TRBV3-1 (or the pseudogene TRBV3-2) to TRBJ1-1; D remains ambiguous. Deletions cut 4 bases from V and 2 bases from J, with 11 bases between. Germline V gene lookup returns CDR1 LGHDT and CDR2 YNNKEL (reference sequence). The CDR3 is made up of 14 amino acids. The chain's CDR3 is CASSPSTRNTEAFF. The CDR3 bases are TGTGCCAGCAGCCCCTCGACAAGAAACACTGAAGCTTTCTTT.

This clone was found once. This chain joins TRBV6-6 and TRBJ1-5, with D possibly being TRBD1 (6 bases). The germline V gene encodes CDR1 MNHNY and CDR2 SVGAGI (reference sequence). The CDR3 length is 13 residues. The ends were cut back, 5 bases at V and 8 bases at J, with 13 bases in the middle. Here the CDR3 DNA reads TGTGCCAGCAGTCTGGACAGCTTGGAGCCCCAGCATTTT. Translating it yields CASSLDSLEPQHF.

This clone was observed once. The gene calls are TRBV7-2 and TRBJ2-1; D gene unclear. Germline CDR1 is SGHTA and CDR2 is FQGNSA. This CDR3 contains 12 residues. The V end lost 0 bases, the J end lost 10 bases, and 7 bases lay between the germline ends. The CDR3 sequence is CASSLALEEQFF. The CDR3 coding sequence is TGTGCCAGCAGCTTAGCCCTCGAGGAGCAGTTCTTC.

Written as DNA, the CDR3 is TGTGCCAGTAAAAAACTGACAGGGGGCGAGAATAAGAATGGCTACACCTTC. Translation: CASKKLTGGENKNGYTF. The J gene is TRBJ1-2, the V gene TRBV19; 10 positions agree with TRBD1. The J segment lost 6 bases and the V segment lost 7 bases, leaving 17 bases of the junction unmatched. The germline V gene encodes CDR1 LNHDA and CDR2 SQIVND (reference sequence). The CDR3 covers 17 residues.

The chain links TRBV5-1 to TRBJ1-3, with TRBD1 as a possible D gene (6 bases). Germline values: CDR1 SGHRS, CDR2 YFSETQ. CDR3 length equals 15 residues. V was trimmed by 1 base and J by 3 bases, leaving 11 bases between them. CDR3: CASSLNTGIGNTIYF. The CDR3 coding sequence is TGCGCCAGCAGCTTGAATACAGGGATTGGAAACACCATATATTTT.

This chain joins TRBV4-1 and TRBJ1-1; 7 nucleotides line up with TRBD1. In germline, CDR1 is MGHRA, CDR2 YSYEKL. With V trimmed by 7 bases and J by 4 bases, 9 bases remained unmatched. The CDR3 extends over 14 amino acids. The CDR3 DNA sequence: TGCGCCAGCAACCACAGACAGGGCGGCACTGAAGCTTTCTTT. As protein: CASNHRQGGTEAFF.

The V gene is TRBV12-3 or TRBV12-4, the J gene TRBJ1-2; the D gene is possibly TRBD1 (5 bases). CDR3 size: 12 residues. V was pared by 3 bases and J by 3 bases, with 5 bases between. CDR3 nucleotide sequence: TGTGCCAGCAGTTTCAGGGACTATGGCTACACCTTC. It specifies CASSFRDYGYTF.

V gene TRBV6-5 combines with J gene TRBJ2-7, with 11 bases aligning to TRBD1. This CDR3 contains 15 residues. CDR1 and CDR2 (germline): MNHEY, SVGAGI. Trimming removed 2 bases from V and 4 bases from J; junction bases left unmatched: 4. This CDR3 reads CASSYDGTGGYEQYF. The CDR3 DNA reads TGTGCCAGCAGTTACGACGGGACAGGGGGTTACGAGCAGTACTTC.

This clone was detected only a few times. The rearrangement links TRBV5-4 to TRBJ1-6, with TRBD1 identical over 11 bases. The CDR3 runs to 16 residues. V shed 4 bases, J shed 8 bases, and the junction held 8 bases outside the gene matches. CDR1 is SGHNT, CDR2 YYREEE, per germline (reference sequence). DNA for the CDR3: TGTGCCAGCAGCATCCGGACAGGGGGCATTTATTCACCCCTCCACTTT. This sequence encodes CASSIRTGGIYSPLHF.

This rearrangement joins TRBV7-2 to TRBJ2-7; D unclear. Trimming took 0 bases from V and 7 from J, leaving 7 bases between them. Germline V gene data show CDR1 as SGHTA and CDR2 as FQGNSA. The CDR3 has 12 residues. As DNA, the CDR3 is TGTGCCAGCAGCTTAGCGCTCGAGGAGCAGTACTTC. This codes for CASSLALEEQYF. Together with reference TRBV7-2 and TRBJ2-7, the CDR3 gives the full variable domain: GAGVSQSPSNKVTEKGKDVELRCDPISGHTALYWYRQSLGQGLEFLIYFQGNSAPDKSGLPSDRFSAERTGGSVSTLTIQRTQQEDSAVYLCASSLALEEQYFGPGTRLTVT.

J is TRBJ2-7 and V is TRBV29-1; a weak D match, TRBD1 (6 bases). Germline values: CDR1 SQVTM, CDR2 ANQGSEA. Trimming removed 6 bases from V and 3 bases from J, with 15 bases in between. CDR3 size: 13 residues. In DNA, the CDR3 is TGCAGCGTACAACCCGGGACAAGCTACGAGCAGTACTTC. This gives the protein CSVQPGTSYEQYF.